These T cell receptor beta chains were read from a single sample in a study of CD8 T cells in ankylosing spondylitis. MiXCR, applied by TCRdb to the 5' RACE reads, yields one record per CDR3 protein. The profile shows 200,000 to 300,000 distinct CDR3 sequences, roughly a tenth of them singletons. The sample consisted of blood, either unsorted or a sorted T cell fraction (not recorded which). The source is a male donor with ankylosing spondylitis or in good health (not recorded which). CDR3s include the opening cysteine and the closing phenylalanine or tryptophan. Each record gives: J gene, CDR3 length, D gene, clone size, V gene, CDR3 DNA, CDR3 protein. D genes are given only for firm matches. Only part of the rows carry a size: once, few, many, or a class if the clone is expanded.

J gene: TRBJ2-7; CDR3 length: 11; D gene: .; clone size: many; V gene: TRBV2; CDR3 DNA: TGTGCCAGCGGAATCTCCTACGAGCAGTACTTC; CDR3 protein: CASGISYEQYF
J gene: TRBJ1-5; CDR3 length: 13; D gene: .; clone size: many; V gene: TRBV10-3; CDR3 DNA: TGTGCCATCAGTGAGTCAAATTATGAGCCCCAGCATTTT; CDR3 protein: CAISESNYEPQHF
J gene: TRBJ2-7; CDR3 length: 13; D gene: .; clone size: few; V gene: TRBV18; CDR3 DNA: TGTGCCAGCTCAACGAGTCAGAACTACGAGCAGTACTTC; CDR3 protein: CASSTSQNYEQYF
J gene: TRBJ2-3; CDR3 length: 13; D gene: TRBD2; clone size: many; V gene: TRBV30; CDR3 DNA: TGTGCCTGGAGTAACAGCGGGGGGCCCCGTTTGTCTTTT; CDR3 protein: CAWSNSGGPRLSF
J gene: TRBJ2-3; CDR3 length: 18; D gene: TRBD2; clone size: .; V gene: TRBV20-1; CDR3 DNA: TGCAGTGCTGGCCGACCCCGTAGCGGGGGGTCTCTCGGGGATACGCAGTATTTT; CDR3 protein: CSAGRPRSGGSLGDTQYF
J gene: TRBJ2-7; CDR3 length: 14; D gene: .; clone size: .; V gene: TRBV20-1; CDR3 DNA: TGCAGTGCTAGGGTTTACGGAAGCTCCTACGAGCAGTACTTC; CDR3 protein: CSARVYGSSYEQYF
J gene: TRBJ1-1; CDR3 length: 17; D gene: .; clone size: many; V gene: TRBV20-1; CDR3 DNA: TGCAGTGCTAGAGCACAAGGGGGGCGGAGGATGAACACTGAAGCTTTCTTT; CDR3 protein: CSARAQGGRRMNTEAFF
J gene: TRBJ2-1; CDR3 length: 11; D gene: .; clone size: many; V gene: TRBV19; CDR3 DNA: TGTGCCAGTAGTAGCTATGGTGAGCAGTTCTTC; CDR3 protein: CASSSYGEQFF
J gene: TRBJ1-1; CDR3 length: 12; D gene: .; clone size: many; V gene: TRBV6-2/TRBV6-3; CDR3 DNA: TGTGCCAGCAGTTACGGGGGGAATGAAGCTTTCTTT; CDR3 protein: CASSYGGNEAFF
J gene: TRBJ2-5; CDR3 length: 16; D gene: TRBD1; clone size: many; V gene: TRBV5-1; CDR3 DNA: TGCGCCAGCAGCCAATTGGGGACAGGACAAAGGGAGACCCAGTACTTC; CDR3 protein: CASSQLGTGQRETQYF
J gene: TRBJ2-3; CDR3 length: 14; D gene: .; clone size: many; V gene: TRBV4-1; CDR3 DNA: TGCGCCAGCAGGAGAGGGGGGGCCGAGGATACGCAGTATTTT; CDR3 protein: CASRRGGAEDTQYF
J gene: TRBJ2-2; CDR3 length: 16; D gene: TRBD1; clone size: many; V gene: TRBV5-1; CDR3 DNA: TGCGCCAGCAGCCCCATGGACAGGGGGCGCGGCGGGGAGCTGTTTTTT; CDR3 protein: CASSPMDRGRGGELFF
J gene: TRBJ1-1; CDR3 length: 15; D gene: TRBD1; clone size: .; V gene: TRBV7-9; CDR3 DNA: TGTGCCAGCAGCGGCGGACAGGGGAAGTACACTGAAGCTTTCTTT; CDR3 protein: CASSGGQGKYTEAFF
J gene: TRBJ2-1; CDR3 length: 17; D gene: .; clone size: many; V gene: TRBV3-1; CDR3 DNA: TGTGCCAGCAGCCAAGTTTTACCACGGGAGTTTCCTAATGAGCAGTTCTTC; CDR3 protein: CASSQVLPREFPNEQFF
J gene: TRBJ2-6; CDR3 length: 18; D gene: TRBD2; clone size: many; V gene: TRBV5-1; CDR3 DNA: TGCGCCAGCAGCATGGTAGGTAGCGGGAGAACTGGGGCCAACGTCCTGACTTTC; CDR3 protein: CASSMVGSGRTGANVLTF
J gene: TRBJ1-1; CDR3 length: 13; D gene: .; clone size: many; V gene: TRBV2; CDR3 DNA: TGTGCCAGCAGAGCGACAGCGAACACTGAAGCTTTCTTT; CDR3 protein: CASRATANTEAFF
J gene: TRBJ2-2; CDR3 length: 17; D gene: .; clone size: many; V gene: TRBV20-1; CDR3 DNA: TGCAGTGCTAGGGCCAGTCGGAGGGGGAGTGCGGCCGGGGAGCTGTTTTTT; CDR3 protein: CSARASRRGSAAGELFF
J gene: TRBJ2-4; CDR3 length: 13; D gene: TRBD2; clone size: many; V gene: TRBV7-2; CDR3 DNA: TGTGCCAGCAGCATAGGACTAGCGGGAGGGTGGTACTTC; CDR3 protein: CASSIGLAGGWYF
J gene: TRBJ2-2; CDR3 length: 18; D gene: TRBD2; clone size: many; V gene: TRBV6-2/TRBV6-3; CDR3 DNA: TGTGCCAGCAGTTGGCCGACTAGCGGGAGATCGAACACCGGGGAGCTGTTTTTT; CDR3 protein: CASSWPTSGRSNTGELFF
J gene: TRBJ2-1; CDR3 length: 17; D gene: .; clone size: many; V gene: TRBV12-3/TRBV12-4; CDR3 DNA: TGTGCCAGCAGTCCGGGGACCGGGGTCGGCACCTACAATGAGCAGTTCTTC; CDR3 protein: CASSPGTGVGTYNEQFF
J gene: TRBJ2-1; CDR3 length: 14; D gene: .; clone size: many; V gene: TRBV12-3/TRBV12-4; CDR3 DNA: TGTGCCAGCAGCCCCCCTTCAAGTTTAAATGAGCAGTTCTTC; CDR3 protein: CASSPPSSLNEQFF
J gene: TRBJ1-5; CDR3 length: 14; D gene: .; clone size: many; V gene: TRBV27; CDR3 DNA: TGTGCCAGCGGCACGTTGGGGAGCAATCAGCCCCAGCATTTT; CDR3 protein: CASGTLGSNQPQHF
J gene: TRBJ1-2; CDR3 length: 16; D gene: TRBD1; clone size: .; V gene: TRBV18; CDR3 DNA: TGTGCCAGCTCACTTGACCGGGACAGGAGTCTGGAAGGCTACACCTTC; CDR3 protein: CASSLDRDRSLEGYTF
J gene: TRBJ2-1; CDR3 length: 14; D gene: TRBD2; clone size: many; V gene: TRBV7-9; CDR3 DNA: TGTGCCAGCAGTACGGGAGGGTCCTACAATGAGCAGTTCTTC; CDR3 protein: CASSTGGSYNEQFF
J gene: TRBJ1-3; CDR3 length: 18; D gene: .; clone size: many; V gene: TRBV15; CDR3 DNA: TGTGCCACCAGCAGAGAATACCCCAACGCGCCCTCTGGAAACACCATATATTTT; CDR3 protein: CATSREYPNAPSGNTIYF
J gene: TRBJ1-1; CDR3 length: 13; D gene: .; clone size: many; V gene: TRBV29-1; CDR3 DNA: TGCAGCGTTAACTCGCCAGGGGCTAGTGAAGCTTTCTTT; CDR3 protein: CSVNSPGASEAFF
J gene: TRBJ2-7; CDR3 length: 14; D gene: .; clone size: .; V gene: TRBV5-1; CDR3 DNA: TGCGCCAGCAGCTTGGCCCTCCTCGGGTACGAGCAGTACTTC; CDR3 protein: CASSLALLGYEQYF
J gene: TRBJ1-5; CDR3 length: 13; D gene: .; clone size: many; V gene: TRBV29-1; CDR3 DNA: TGCAGCGTTATCCCACAGGTCGGTCAGCCCCAGCATTTT; CDR3 protein: CSVIPQVGQPQHF
J gene: TRBJ2-2; CDR3 length: 15; D gene: .; clone size: many; V gene: TRBV5-4; CDR3 DNA: TGTGCCAGCAGCTTGTATCCGCAGGCGACCGGGGAGCTGTTTTTT; CDR3 protein: CASSLYPQATGELFF
J gene: TRBJ2-1; CDR3 length: 14; D gene: .; clone size: many; V gene: TRBV7-2; CDR3 DNA: TGTGCCAGCAGCTTAGCGGTGGGGGAGAATGAGCAGTTCTTC; CDR3 protein: CASSLAVGENEQFF
J gene: TRBJ2-3; CDR3 length: 17; D gene: TRBD2; clone size: .; V gene: TRBV2; CDR3 DNA: TGTGCCAGCAGTGACGGGCAGAGTAGCGGGGTTTCAGATACGCAGTATTTT; CDR3 protein: CASSDGQSSGVSDTQYF
J gene: TRBJ2-1; CDR3 length: 13; D gene: TRBD2; clone size: many; V gene: TRBV20-1; CDR3 DNA: TGCAGTGCTCTTAGCGGGAGAAGGAATGAGCAGTTCTTC; CDR3 protein: CSALSGRRNEQFF
J gene: TRBJ1-1; CDR3 length: 13; D gene: .; clone size: many; V gene: TRBV27; CDR3 DNA: TGTGCCAGCAGTTTAATGGGTTACACTGAAGCTTTCTTT; CDR3 protein: CASSLMGYTEAFF
J gene: TRBJ2-4; CDR3 length: 14; D gene: .; clone size: many; V gene: TRBV27; CDR3 DNA: TGTGCCAGCAGTTTAGGGGTTCGGGATCGCATTCAGTACTTC; CDR3 protein: CASSLGVRDRIQYF
J gene: TRBJ2-2; CDR3 length: 15; D gene: TRBD2; clone size: .; V gene: TRBV5-1; CDR3 DNA: TGCGCCAGCAGCATTGAGCGGGGGGACACCGGGGAGCTGTTTTTT; CDR3 protein: CASSIERGDTGELFF
J gene: TRBJ2-5; CDR3 length: 13; D gene: .; clone size: .; V gene: TRBV20-1; CDR3 DNA: TGCAGTGCTAGCAGGGCAGCTCAAGAGACCCAGTACTTC; CDR3 protein: CSASRAAQETQYF
J gene: TRBJ2-1; CDR3 length: 17; D gene: TRBD2; clone size: few; V gene: TRBV6-5; CDR3 DNA: TGTGCCAGCAGTTACACGCCCACTAGCGGGGGAAACAATGAGCAGTTCTTC; CDR3 protein: CASSYTPTSGGNNEQFF
J gene: TRBJ1-1; CDR3 length: 13; D gene: .; clone size: many; V gene: TRBV20-1; CDR3 DNA: TGCAGTGCTAGACTGGGACGGGACACTGAAGCTTTCTTT; CDR3 protein: CSARLGRDTEAFF
J gene: TRBJ2-7; CDR3 length: 14; D gene: .; clone size: many; V gene: TRBV3-1; CDR3 DNA: TGTGCCAGCAGCACCAATCCGGGACATCACCGTAGGTACTTC; CDR3 protein: CASSTNPGHHRRYF
J gene: TRBJ1-5; CDR3 length: 12; D gene: .; clone size: .; V gene: TRBV7-2; CDR3 DNA: TGTGCCAGCAGCTTATATGGGGGGCCCCAGCATTTT; CDR3 protein: CASSLYGGPQHF
J gene: TRBJ1-2; CDR3 length: 12; D gene: TRBD1; clone size: many; V gene: TRBV30; CDR3 DNA: TGTGCCTGGACGGACAGGGGGTTTGGCTACACCTTC; CDR3 protein: CAWTDRGFGYTF
J gene: TRBJ2-1; CDR3 length: 14; D gene: .; clone size: many; V gene: TRBV5-5; CDR3 DNA: TGTGCCAGCTTCCTCCCGGGGGTTTACAATGAGCAGTTCTTC; CDR3 protein: CASFLPGVYNEQFF